These 16 T cell receptor beta chains were sequenced from one sample in a study of cytomegalovirus exposure and HLA in healthy donors. Primers included in the PCR were 60 Vbeta and 13 Jbeta primers. The data were produced by immunoSEQ multiplex PCR, yet TCRdb's version contains in-frame clones alone and is incomplete. The repertoire holds roughly 140,000 clones, with 60% to 80% as singletons. Sequencing used PBMCs. The receptors shown here come from a young woman in good health and CMV-seronegative.

This chain connects TRBV6-5 to TRBJ2-5; 8 bases line up with TRBD2. Looked up from germline, CDR1 is MNHEY and CDR2 is SVGAGI. V was pared by 3 bases and J by 2 bases, with 2 bases of the junction left unmatched. The CDR3 covers 14 residues. CDR3 nucleotide sequence: TGTGCCAGCAGTTATCAGCGGGGGCAAGAGACCCAGTACTTC. Protein: CASSYQRGQETQYF.

As to this clone: Different DNA sequences within this sample yield the same CDR3. The J gene is TRBJ2-5, the V gene TRBV9; 10 nucleotides match TRBD2. Trimming cost V 0 bases and J 5 bases; bases outside gene matches: 7. This CDR3 has 16 residues. Germline-derived CDR1 and CDR2 are SGDLS and YYNGEE. For the CDR3, the DNA is TGTGCCAGCAGCGTAGAGGTAGCGGGGGGCAGGGAGACCCAGTACTTC. Its translation is CASSVEVAGGRETQYF.

This clone was detected a few times. The gene calls are TRBV7-8 and TRBJ2-7; TRBD2 might be the D (5 bases). Germline assignment: CDR1 SGHVS and CDR2 FQNEAQ. This CDR3 has 15 residues. Trimming left V 4 bases short and J 0 bases short, with 13 bases between. The CDR3 DNA is TGTGCCAGCAGCTCTTCGGGGTCCCGCTCCTACGAGCAGTACTTC. It translates to CASSSSGSRSYEQYF.

The chain combines TRBV7-6 with TRBJ1-6; the D gene is possibly TRBD1 (5 bases). Trimming shortened V by 5 bases and J by 7 bases, and 18 bases separated the two germline ends. CDR3 size: 16 residues. CDR1 SGHVS and CDR2 FNYEAQ come from the germline V gene. The CDR3, as DNA: TGTGCCAGCAGCCCCGTCCGGGGGAGTGGGAATTCACCCCTCCACTTT. Protein: CASSPVRGSGNSPLHF.

V is TRBV4-1 and J is TRBJ1-1, with D perhaps TRBD1 (5 bases). From germline, CDR1 is MGHRA and CDR2 YSYEKL. The CDR3 loop spans 15 amino acids. Between the trimmed V and J ends, which lost 0 bases and 4 bases, there was a span of 12 bases. The CDR3 DNA is TGCGCCAGCAGCCAAGAGTCCGGGGGTTCCACTGAAGCTTTCTTT. Translating it yields CASSQESGGSTEAFF.

This clone was detected only once. This chain connects TRBV30 to TRBJ1-1; 8 bases align to TRBD1. V dropped 0 bases and J dropped 0; count of bases not matched to a gene: 3. The CDR3 is made up of 15 amino acids. CDR1 is GTSNPN, CDR2 SVGIG, per germline (reference sequence). In nucleotides, the CDR3 is TGTGCCTGGAGTGTCAGGGGGCCCATGAACACTGAAGCTTTCTTT. This sequence encodes CAWSVRGPMNTEAFF. Together with reference TRBV30 and TRBJ1-1, the CDR3 gives the full variable domain: SQTIHQWPATLVQPVGSPLSLECTVEGTSNPNLYWYRQAAGRGLQLLFYSVGIGQISSEVPQNLSASRPQDRQFILSSKKLLLSDSGFYLCAWSVRGPMNTEAFFGQGTRLTVV.

The V and J genes are TRBV9 and TRBJ1-4; no reliable D call. Germline V gives CDR1 SGDLS, CDR2 YYNGEE. Trimming removed 1 base at V and 8 bases at J, with 3 bases between. This CDR3 is 11 amino acids long. The CDR3 is CASSVSEKLFF. The CDR3 DNA follows: TGTGCCAGCAGCGTATCAGAAAAACTGTTTTTT. The full variable domain, with the rest looked up from reference TRBV9 and TRBJ1-4, is DSGVTQTPKHLITATGQRVTLRCSPRSGDLSVYWYQQSLDQGLQFLIQYYNGEERAKGNILERFSAQQFPDLHSELNLSSLELGDSALYFCASSVSEKLFFGSGTQLSVL.

This clone was picked up a small number of times. V and J are TRBV5-1 and TRBJ1-1; no firm D call. V was trimmed by 0 bases and J by 5 bases, leaving 5 bases between them. The CDR3 length is 12 residues. CDR1 is SGHRS, CDR2 YFSETQ, per germline. CDR3 nucleotides: TGCGCCAGCAGCTTGGGAGTGACTGAAGCTTTCTTT. Encoded protein: CASSLGVTEAFF.

The genes are TRBV6-5 and TRBJ1-2; a possible D gene is TRBD1 (5 bases). Trimming cost V 5 bases and J 2 bases, with 15 bases left between them. The length of the CDR3 is 15 residues. Germline CDR1 reads MNHEY; CDR2 reads SVGAGI. This CDR3 reads CASSHRTLVNYGYTF. The DNA of the CDR3 is TGTGCCAGCAGTCACCGGACACTGGTGAACTATGGCTACACCTTC.

CDR3 bases: TGTGCCAGCAGTTTGCAGGGTCCCAGGGAGACCCAGTACTTC. Protein product: CASSLQGPRETQYF. The gene calls are TRBV27 and TRBJ2-5, with a weak D call TRBD1 (5 bases). This CDR3 is built from 14 residues. The germline CDR1 and CDR2 sequences are MNHEY and SMNVEV (reference sequence). The V gene lost 3 bases and the J gene lost 5 bases, with 13 bases spanning the gap.

V and J are TRBV11-3 and TRBJ2-7; no firm D call. Germline CDR1 is SGHNT and CDR2 is YENEEA. The CDR3 loop spans 14 amino acids. Trimming took off 5 bases at V and 3 bases at J, with 14 bases between the two ends. The CDR3 region is CASSPSNGFYEQYF. The CDR3 nucleotides read TGTGCCAGCAGCCCCTCCAACGGGTTCTACGAGCAGTACTTC.

This clone was recorded a few times. This chain uses TRBV7-2 with TRBJ2-5; weak D call: TRBD1 (6 bases). Between the trimmed V and J ends, which lost 1 base and 2 bases, there was a span of 14 bases. CDR1 is SGHTA and CDR2 is FQGNSA in the germline V gene. The CDR3 spans 16 residues. Written as DNA, the CDR3 is TGTGCCAGCAGCTTAGGGACAGACAGGTTTCAAGAGACCCAGTACTTC. This encodes CASSLGTDRFQETQYF.

This clone was observed a single time. This chain connects TRBV10-3 to TRBJ1-1, with unresolved D. With 5 bases removed from V and 0 bases from J, the gap between germline ends came to 7 bases. Germline values: CDR1 ENHRY, CDR2 SYGVKD. The CDR3 covers 13 residues. CDR3 amino acids: CAISKTVNTEAFF. CDR3 DNA sequence: TGTGCCATCAGTAAAACAGTGAACACTGAAGCTTTCTTT.

The CDR3 is CASSLAFNSPLHF. CDR3 DNA sequence: TGTGCCAGCAGTTTGGCTTTTAATTCACCCCTCCACTTT. The rearrangement uses TRBV27 and TRBJ1-6; the D is unclear. The CDR3 sequence is 13 residues long. CDR1 and CDR2 from the germline V gene are MNHEY and SMNVEV (reference sequence). V was trimmed by 3 bases and J by 6 bases, leaving 6 bases between them.

The chain uses TRBV7-3 and TRBJ2-2, with 12 bases aligning to TRBD2. With 5 bases clipped from V and 2 bases from J, the junction kept 6 bases outside the gene matches. The CDR3 extends over 17 amino acids. CDR1 is SGHTA and CDR2 is FQGTGA in the germline V gene. The CDR3 DNA follows: TGTGCCAGCAGCCGCCTAGCGGGGGGGCTAAACACCGGGGAGCTGTTTTTT. Translated, it gives CASSRLAGGLNTGELFF.

The chain uses TRBV6-5 and TRBJ2-5; 10 bases fit TRBD2. This CDR3 has 15 residues. The V and J ends lost 6 bases and 5 bases, in that order; junction bases with no gene match: 9. Germline V gene data show CDR1 as MNHEY and CDR2 as SVGAGI. CDR3: CASRLLAGNRETQYF. The DNA of the CDR3 is TGTGCCAGCAGGTTACTAGCGGGGAATAGGGAGACCCAGTACTTC.